This is a list of T cell receptor beta chains from one sample in a study of T cell changes during pregnancy in multiple sclerosis. Clones were sequenced by immunoSEQ multiplex PCR, and TCRdb holds only the in-frame ones, with some missing. The profile shows tens of thousands of clones, 90% to 95% of them singletons. This material consisted of peripheral blood, taken in the second trimester of pregnancy. These receptors came from a female donor with multiple sclerosis, enrolled in a pregnancy study. The CDR3 runs from the conserved cysteine through the conserved F or W. The D gene is left open where the match is weak. The listing skips clone size in some rows; elsewhere it reads once, few, many or a size class.

D gene,J gene,clone size,V gene,CDR3 DNA,CDR3 protein
NA,TRBJ2-7,NA,TRBV5-1,TGCGCCAGCAGCTCGCCCCCGGGATACGAGCAGTACTTC,CASSSPPGYEQYF
NA,TRBJ2-1,NA,TRBV9,TGTGCCAGCAGCGCCGGACAGTCCCGGGAGCAGTTCTTC,CASSAGQSREQFF
NA,TRBJ2-2,once,TRBV19,TGTGCCAGTAGTATAGCAGGGTCGAACACCGGGGAGCTGTTTTTT,CASSIAGSNTGELFF
NA,TRBJ2-1,NA,TRBV5-6,TGTGCCAGCAGCCTACCTTGGGGGGAAGGGTCAGACAATGAGCAGTTCTTC,CASSLPWGEGSDNEQFF
TRBD1,TRBJ1-6,NA,TRBV6-4,TGTGCCAGCAGTGACGGGACAGGGGGGTCACCCCTCCACTTT,CASSDGTGGSPLHF
NA,TRBJ1-1,NA,TRBV11-1,TGTGCCAGCAGCCCAACAGGGAGCACTGAAGCTTTCTTT,CASSPTGSTEAFF
NA,TRBJ1-6,NA,TRBV11-1,TGTGCCAGCAGCCTGCGGCGGGGTGTAGATTCACCCCTCCACTTT,CASSLRRGVDSPLHF
TRBD2,TRBJ2-5,NA,TRBV4-2,TGTGCCAGCAGCCACCGACTAGCGGGGAATTACCAAGAGACCCAGTACTTC,CASSHRLAGNYQETQYF
NA,TRBJ1-6,NA,TRBV18,TGTGCCAGCTCACCCCTGACGGCTAGCTCCTATAATTCACCCCTCCACTTT,CASSPLTASSYNSPLHF
NA,TRBJ2-6,NA,TRBV19,TGTGCCAGTAGTATAGTGGGGCCAGACTCTGGGGCCAACGTCCTGACTTTC,CASSIVGPDSGANVLTF
NA,TRBJ2-6,NA,TRBV9,TGTGCCAGCAGCGTAGGGTTAGGCGGCACTGGGGCCAACGTCCTGACTTTC,CASSVGLGGTGANVLTF
TRBD2,TRBJ2-2,NA,TRBV9,TGTGCCTCTAGCGGGCGGGGAGCCAACACCGGGGAGCTGTTTTTT,CASSGRGANTGELFF
TRBD2,TRBJ2-5,NA,TRBV27,TGTGCCAGCAGCGATATCGGACTAGCGGGGGGAGCCGAGACCCAGTACTTC,CASSDIGLAGGAETQYF
NA,TRBJ1-4,NA,TRBV5-4,TGTGCCAGCAGCTTGGGGGCATTTAATGAAAAACTGTTTTTT,CASSLGAFNEKLFF
NA,TRBJ2-2,few,TRBV6-6,TGTGCCAGCAGTTACTCTCGAGGGTATAACACCGGGGAGCTGTTTTTT,CASSYSRGYNTGELFF
TRBD1,TRBJ1-1,NA,TRBV11-2,TGTGCCAGCAGCTTAGCCCCAAAGGGGGCGTTGGACACTGAAGCTTTCTTT,CASSLAPKGALDTEAFF
NA,TRBJ2-7,NA,TRBV30,TGTGCCTGGAGCGCTCAAGGGAGCGAGCAGTACTTC,CAWSAQGSEQYF
NA,TRBJ1-1,NA,TRBV6-6,TGTGCCAGCAGTTACAGCCTGAGGACTGAAGCTTTCTTT,CASSYSLRTEAFF
NA,TRBJ2-5,NA,TRBV13,TGTGCCAGCAGCTTCGGTACAGCGGAGCTCCAAGAGACCCAGTACTTC,CASSFGTAELQETQYF
NA,TRBJ2-3,NA,TRBV7-3,TGTGCCAGCAGCGCCCAAGGCGGTTCGCAGTATTTT,CASSAQGGSQYF
TRBD2,TRBJ2-7,NA,TRBV19,TGTGCCAGTAGTATGGCTAGCGGGAGTGCGTCCTACGAGCAGTACTTC,CASSMASGSASYEQYF
TRBD1,TRBJ1-1,once,TRBV6-7,TGTGCCAGCAGTTGTCCAGATACAGGGGGACGCACTGAAGCTTTCTTT,CASSCPDTGGRTEAFF
NA,TRBJ1-1,NA,TRBV19,TGTGCCAGTACTAAAAAGGAGCTGAACACTGAAGCTTTCTTT,CASTKKELNTEAFF
TRBD1,TRBJ2-2,NA,TRBV5-1,TGCGCCAGCAGCTTGGGGGGACAGTTAAGTGAGCTGTTTTTT,CASSLGGQLSELFF
TRBD1,TRBJ2-5,NA,TRBV10-3,TGTGCCATCAGTGAAAAGCAGGGGGCCCAGTACTTC,CAISEKQGAQYF
TRBD1,TRBJ1-2,NA,TRBV4-2,TGTGCCAGCAGCGGACACAGGGGCGGCAACTATGGCTACACCTTC,CASSGHRGGNYGYTF
NA,TRBJ2-7,NA,TRBV19,TGTGCCAGTAGTATAGATATATTTGAGGGCGAGCAGTACTTC,CASSIDIFEGEQYF
TRBD2,TRBJ2-2,NA,TRBV2,TGTGCCAGCACCGGGACTAGAGGCACCGGGGAGCTGTTTTTT,CASTGTRGTGELFF
NA,TRBJ2-7,NA,TRBV6-6,TGTGCCAGCAGTTATGGGACATTATCCTACGAGCAGTACTTC,CASSYGTLSYEQYF
TRBD1,TRBJ1-5,NA,TRBV28,TGTGCCAGCAGTTTGTCCGACAGGGGACTTTCGGGTCAGCCCCAGCATTTT,CASSLSDRGLSGQPQHF
NA,TRBJ1-2,NA,TRBV5-1,TGCGCCAGCAGCTTGGCCGGAAGGGAGGACTATGGCTACACCTTC,CASSLAGREDYGYTF
NA,TRBJ1-2,NA,TRBV27,TGTGCCAGCAGCATACAGGCCTCCCATGGCTACACCTTC,CASSIQASHGYTF
TRBD1,TRBJ1-3,once,TRBV9,TGTGCCAGCAGCGTAGGGACAGGGGGCTCTGGAAACACCATATATTTT,CASSVGTGGSGNTIYF
TRBD2,TRBJ2-2,NA,TRBV27,TGTGCCAGTAAATTTGTGGCGGGGGGGCTCGGGGAGCTGTTTTTT,CASKFVAGGLGELFF
NA,TRBJ2-7,NA,TRBV5-1,TGCGCCAGCAGCCCCTCTCTGGGGAGTATCAACGAGCAGTACTTC,CASSPSLGSINEQYF
NA,TRBJ1-1,once,TRBV20-1,TGCAGTGCTAGTTACGAGAAAGCTTTCTTT,CSASYEKAFF
NA,TRBJ1-1,NA,TRBV9,TGTGCCAGCAGCCTTAGGACTTCGAACACTGAAGCTTTCTTT,CASSLRTSNTEAFF
TRBD2,TRBJ2-2,NA,TRBV28,TGTGCCAGCAGACTAGCGGGGGCCAACACCGGGGAGCTGTTTTTT,CASRLAGANTGELFF